Each of the 14 T cell receptor beta chains below was sequenced from the same sample in a study of shared clonotypes between healthy human individuals. Naive-designated CD8 cells lacked CD45RO, were positively enriched for CCR7, and omitted terminally differentiated effector memory CD45RA+ cells. Assay: immunoSEQ multiplex PCR; the TCRdb copy retains only in-frame clones and omits some. Of under 600,000 clones listed, 98% were seen once; the top ten hold 0.3%. The specimen sequenced was naive CD8+ T cells sorted from blood. The origin of the receptors is a young man in good health.

J is TRBJ2-7 and V is TRBV5-1; maybe TRBD2 (6 bases). This CDR3 contains 11 residues. Germline values: CDR1 SGHRS, CDR2 YFSETQ. The V and J ends lost 6 bases and 3 bases respectively, with 7 bases between them. This chain's CDR3 is CASTAGYEQYF. The CDR3 region has the DNA TGCGCCAGCACAGCGGGCTACGAGCAGTACTTC.

The chain has TRBV2 and TRBJ2-7, with 9 bases that match TRBD1. Trimming at V came to 5 bases and at J to 4 bases, leaving 6 bases not matched to a gene. The CDR3 is 14 amino acids. In germline, CDR1 is SNHLY, CDR2 FYNNEI. The CDR3 coding sequence is TGTGCCAGCAGTCCGGGACAGGGATTTTACGAGCAGTACTTC. As protein: CASSPGQGFYEQYF.

V is TRBV25-1 and J is TRBJ1-4; D call uncertain. Germline V gene lookup returns CDR1 MGHDK and CDR2 SYGVNS. The CDR3 length is 14 residues. V lost 3 bases, J lost 5 bases, and 10 bases lay in between. The CDR3 protein is CASSDVGENEKLFF. The CDR3 region has the DNA TGTGCCAGCAGTGATGTCGGAGAGAATGAAAAACTGTTTTTT.

The rearrangement links TRBV7-9 to TRBJ1-4; D gene uncertain. The CDR3 is 13 amino acids. Trimming cost V 6 bases and J 11 bases, with 16 bases left between them. Germline lookup yields CDR1 SEHNR and CDR2 FQNEAQ (reference sequence). DNA for the CDR3: TGTGCCAGCAGGGGGAATGAGGGATCGAAACTGTTTTTT. Its protein product is CASRGNEGSKLFF.

Details on this clone: Other DNA sequences in the same sample also yield this CDR3. The J gene is TRBJ2-7, the V gene TRBV5-6; D not certain. The CDR3 length is 12 residues. The germline V and J ends were trimmed by 4 bases and 0 bases, with 5 bases remaining between them. Germline assignment: CDR1 SGHDT and CDR2 YYEEEE. CDR3: CASSASSYEQYF. The DNA of the CDR3 is TGTGCCAGCAGCGCGAGCTCCTACGAGCAGTACTTC.

This clone was recorded only once. The J gene is TRBJ1-4, the V gene TRBV7-9, with D possibly matching TRBD1 (5 bases). Trimming cost V 1 base and J 8 bases, with 20 bases left between them. The CDR3 is 17 amino acids. Germline CDR1 SEHNR, CDR2 FQNEAQ (reference sequence). This chain's CDR3 is CASSLVGPAGKREKLFF. The CDR3 region has the DNA TGTGCCAGCAGCTTAGTGGGACCGGCGGGGAAAAGGGAAAAACTGTTTTTT.

This chain joins TRBV29-1 and TRBJ2-7; D gene unclear. The germline V gene encodes CDR1 SQVTM and CDR2 ANQGSEA. The CDR3 has 10 residues. Trimming removed 3 bases from V and 9 bases from J, with 9 bases in between. CDR3 DNA: TGCAGCGTTGACTCTGGTACGCAGTACTTC. It translates to CSVDSGTQYF.

The chain has TRBV6-5 and TRBJ1-2; D is ambiguous. Germline V lookup: CDR1 MNHEY, CDR2 SVGAGI. Trimming left V 2 bases short and J 2 bases short, with 6 bases between. CDR3 length: 13 amino acids. CDR3 protein: CASSYAQNYGYTF. The CDR3 nucleotides read TGTGCCAGCAGTTACGCACAGAACTATGGCTACACCTTC.

The chain recombines TRBV5-6 with TRBJ2-2; a weak D match, TRBD1 (5 bases). The CDR3 runs 15 residues. Trimming stripped 4 bases from V and 2 bases from J, with 12 bases between. CDR1 is SGHDT, CDR2 YYEEEE, per germline. The CDR3 loop is CASSPDRGNTGELFF. CDR3 nucleotides: TGTGCCAGCAGCCCCGATAGGGGAAACACCGGGGAGCTGTTTTTT.

This sequence joins TRBV7-9 and TRBJ2-3; weak D call: TRBD2 (6 bases). V was clipped by 2 bases and J by 0 bases, with 21 bases between them. The CDR3 consists of 19 residues. Germline V gene sequence: CDR1 SEHNR, CDR2 FQNEAQ (reference sequence). CDR3 sequence reads: CASSLLVRGVGPSTDTQYF. CDR3 sequence (DNA): TGTGCCAGCAGCTTACTTGTGCGCGGGGTGGGGCCTAGCACAGATACGCAGTATTTT.

This sequence joins TRBV30 and TRBJ1-1; D is uncertain. The CDR3 contains 15 residues. CDR1 and CDR2 (germline): GTSNPN, SVGIG (reference sequence). The V end was cut by 0 bases, the J end by 1 base, with 12 bases between. The CDR3 sequence: CAWSVPGFGNTEAFF. The DNA of the CDR3 is TGTGCCTGGAGTGTTCCCGGGTTCGGGAACACTGAAGCTTTCTTT.

This chain connects TRBV13 to TRBJ2-3; D gene unclear. This CDR3 comprises 16 residues. In germline, CDR1 is PRHDT, CDR2 FYEKMQ (reference sequence). Trimming left V 6 bases short and J 4 bases short, with 20 bases between. CDR3 sequence: CASRPSRLRPPDTQYF. CDR3 nucleotides: TGTGCCAGCAGACCCTCTCGACTGCGCCCCCCAGATACGCAGTATTTT.

V usage is TRBV7-9 and J usage is TRBJ2-5; 10 nucleotides agree with TRBD2. Germline CDR1 is SEHNR and CDR2 is FQNEAQ (reference sequence). This CDR3 is built from 18 residues. V lost 5 bases to trimming and J lost 1 base; unmatched junction nucleotides: 13. CDR3 in DNA: TGTGCCAGCAGCCCACCATCTTTGAGCGGGAGGGCCCAAGAGACCCAGTACTTC. It codes for CASSPPSLSGRAQETQYF.

This chain uses TRBV7-3 with TRBJ2-1, with TRBD1 matching 11 bases. Germline V gene sequence: CDR1 SGHTA, CDR2 FQGTGA. The V gene end was trimmed by 4 bases and the J gene end by 7 bases; junction bases not matched to a gene: 6. The CDR3 contains 15 residues. Written as DNA, the CDR3 is TGTGCCAGCAGCTGGACAGGGGGCGCGGGTAATGAGCAGTTCTTC. It is translated as CASSWTGGAGNEQFF.